Sequencing of this TCR beta chain was carried out in a study of regulatory T cells in long-lasting Graves disease. Only a few counts were recorded for this clonotype. Time point specified: persistent/refractory GD, antithyroid drugs over 5 years with positive TRAb. The authors made the TCR library using RNA they extracted from PBMCs. Recruitment took place at an endocrinology department in Xi'an, China. The CDR3 length is 18 residues. V was trimmed by 6 bases and J by 4 bases, leaving 22 bases between them. Germline CDR1 reads LNHDA; CDR2 reads SQIVND (reference sequence). Relying on iRepertoire HTBI primers and Arm-PCR of CDR3 regions, the team built TCR beta libraries. Via MiXCR, TCRdb re-called the multiplex PCR reads, giving one row per CDR3 protein. The repertoire holds approximately 690,000 distinct CDR3 sequences, with 25% to 35% as singletons.

The chain couples TRBV19 to TRBJ2-6; no clear D. Sample: peripheral blood mononuclear cells (PBMCs), taken when the disease was refractory, from a patient treated with antithyroid drugs. The sequence was obtained from a female donor with Graves disease. The CDR3 reads CASSQTPPRTSGANVLTF. The CDR3 coding sequence is TGTGCCAGTAGCCAGACACCCCCGAGGACCTCCGGGGCCAACGTCCTGACTTTC.